The source of this TCR beta chain is a study of human T cells and chemical hapten exposure. MiXCR, applied by TCRdb to the RACE reads, yields one record per CDR3 protein. The sample shows about 42,000 distinct CDR3 sequences, more than 8.5% of them seen only once. Time point here: patch test 2, 6 weeks after DPC sensitization. The treatment: therapeutic diphenylcyclopropenone sensitization with weekly scalp DPC. The V gene lost 2 bases and the J gene lost 5 bases, with 12 bases spanning the gap. Germline CDR1 is KGHSH and CDR2 is LQKENI. The CDR3 is 15 residues long. In its sample, this clonotype was seen many times.

The source of this sequence is a middle-aged woman with alopecia areata. Some clones in this sample may be carry-over from other donors' samples. The starting material was whole blood, obtained in connection with sensitization to the hapten diphenylcyclopropenone (DPC). The chain is built from TRBV18 and TRBJ1-4; TRBD1 might be the D (5 bases). CDR3 in DNA: TGTGCCAGCTCACCAGTCGGGACGGCAAATGAAAAACTGTTTTTT. Its protein is CASSPVGTANEKLFF.